The rows below give T cell receptor beta chains drawn from one sample of a study of cytomegalovirus exposure and HLA in healthy donors. Generated by immunoSEQ multiplex PCR, the TCRdb table keeps only in-frame clones and is missing some. This sample has 150,000 to 200,000 clones, with around nine tenths found just once. The sequenced sample was PBMCs. The receptors originated from a young woman in good health and CMV-seronegative. The CDR3 runs from the conserved cysteine through the conserved F or W. Each record gives: V gene, J gene, clone size, CDR3 protein. Clone size is shown for a subset of rows, as once, few, many or a class of expanded clone.

TRBV2	TRBJ1-2	NA	CASSGGARHGYTF
TRBV29-1	TRBJ1-2	NA	CSGGTAYGYTF
TRBV7-9	TRBJ1-4	NA	CASENSEADPRDNEKLFF
TRBV2	TRBJ1-3	few	CASSEEVRASGNTIYF
TRBV5-1	TRBJ1-3	NA	CASSLGSSVPGNTIYF
TRBV19	TRBJ2-2	NA	CASTGTSGATGELFF
TRBV27	TRBJ2-1	NA	CASSLRLAGTVGNEQFF
TRBV19	TRBJ2-7	NA	CASSIGSSGVPTYEQYF
TRBV19	TRBJ1-5	few	CASSIGDEGGQPQHF
TRBV9	TRBJ2-2	NA	CASSEIGRNTGELFF
TRBV29-1	TRBJ2-7	NA	CSVDGQGFYEQYF
TRBV19	TRBJ1-5	NA	CASSTLGYSNQPQHF
TRBV18	TRBJ1-1	NA	CASSEFEENTEAFF
TRBV6-4	TRBJ2-3	NA	CASSDSYTDTQYF
TRBV5-1	TRBJ2-3	NA	CASSRGQNTDTQYF
TRBV5-1	TRBJ2-5	NA	CASSYGQGSSIRETQYF
TRBV4-3	TRBJ2-1	NA	CASSQDWLAGTYNEQFF
TRBV19	NA	NA	CASSPGTGNVPEQYF
TRBV10-3	TRBJ1-4	NA	CAISESGTVVREKLFF
TRBV28	TRBJ1-1	NA	CASSLYRSEAFF
TRBV7-6	TRBJ2-7	NA	CASSLGSQGGHEQYF
TRBV5-5	TRBJ2-2	NA	CASSLGRGGFGTGELFF
TRBV6-5	TRBJ1-1	NA	CASSYGQGDTEAFF
TRBV19	TRBJ2-7	NA	CASSTLAGAYEQYF
TRBV10-3	TRBJ1-2	NA	CAIRGGRAGYGYTF
TRBV29-1	TRBJ2-7	NA	CSVEDFNPPEFLYEQYF
TRBV6-1	TRBJ1-2	NA	CASSEEVRYGYTF
TRBV6-5	TRBJ2-5	NA	CASSRDSKQETQYF
TRBV20-1	TRBJ1-1	NA	CSAQGPPVAFF
TRBV4-1	TRBJ2-1	NA	CASSQPGQRTYNEQFF